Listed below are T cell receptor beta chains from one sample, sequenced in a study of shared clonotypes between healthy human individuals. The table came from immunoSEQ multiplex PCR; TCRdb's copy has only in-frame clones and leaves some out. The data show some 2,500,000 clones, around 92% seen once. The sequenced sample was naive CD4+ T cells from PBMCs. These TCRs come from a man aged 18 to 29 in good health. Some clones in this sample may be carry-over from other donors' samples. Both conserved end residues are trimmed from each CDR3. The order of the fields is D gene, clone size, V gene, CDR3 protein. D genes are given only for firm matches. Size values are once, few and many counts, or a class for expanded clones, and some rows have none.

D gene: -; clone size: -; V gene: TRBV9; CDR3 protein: ASSVGLAGGRDTQY
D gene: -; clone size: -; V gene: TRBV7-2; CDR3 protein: ASSRDASSTDTQY
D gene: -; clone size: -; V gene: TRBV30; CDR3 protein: AWGHSYEQY
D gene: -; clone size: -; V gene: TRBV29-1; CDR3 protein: SVSGRVRDGYT
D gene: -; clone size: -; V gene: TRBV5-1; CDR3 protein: ASRNPESGQETQY
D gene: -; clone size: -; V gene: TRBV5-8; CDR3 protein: ASSLVRETQY
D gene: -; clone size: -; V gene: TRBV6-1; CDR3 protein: ASSEVRGTGELF
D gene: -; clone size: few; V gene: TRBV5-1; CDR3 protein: ASSASQGAGGYT
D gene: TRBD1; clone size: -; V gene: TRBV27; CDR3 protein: ASSTGQGTGYT
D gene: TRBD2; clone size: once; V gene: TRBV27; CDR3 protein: ASSLPGLAENEQY
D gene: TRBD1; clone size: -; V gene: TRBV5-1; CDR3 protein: ASSFAGGNYDEQY
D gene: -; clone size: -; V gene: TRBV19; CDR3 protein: ATKGADFNQPQH
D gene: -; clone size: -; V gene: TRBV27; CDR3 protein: ASSLSPGYEQY